A selection of T cell receptor beta chains follows, all from one sample in a study of regulatory T cells in long-lasting Graves disease. TCRdb called the multiplex PCR reads again in MiXCR, with one record for every CDR3 protein. Of around 400,000 distinct CDR3 sequences detected, 15% appear once; the ten largest clones hold 7.8%. The same data also contributed to another study, on T cells in Graves' hyperthyroidism and ophthalmopathy.

The sequences come from peripheral blood mononuclear cells (PBMCs), collected at new diagnosis, from a patient treated with antithyroid drugs. These receptors were collected from a woman aged 35 to 49 with Graves disease. Both conserved end residues are part of each CDR3. A D gene is named only where the DNA matches it firmly. Clone size is given for some rows only: seen once, a few or many times, or a class if the clone is expanded.

cdr3_nt	cdr3_aa	clone_size	j_call	d_call	v_call
TGTGCCAGTAGTAGGAGCGAGGGAAATAACTATGGCTACACCTTC	CASSRSEGNNYGYTF	many	TRBJ1-2	.	TRBV19
TGTGCCAGCAGCCTCCGAGTGGTAGAGACCCAGTACTTC	CASSLRVVETQYF	.	TRBJ2-5	.	TRBV14
TGTGCCTGGAGTGTACCGGTACTAGCGGGAGTCTACAATGAGCAGTTCTTC	CAWSVPVLAGVYNEQFF	many	TRBJ2-1	TRBD2	TRBV30
TGTGCCAGCAGCTTGACTAGCGGGAGTGGGGCAGATACGCAGTATTTT	CASSLTSGSGADTQYF	many	TRBJ2-3	TRBD2	TRBV5-4
TGCAGCGTCGGACAGAAGGGGTATGAGCAGTTCTTC	CSVGQKGYEQFF	.	TRBJ2-1	.	TRBV29-1
TGTGCCAGCAGCTTATCGGGGATACGGCAGGGCGAATTGGAGACTAATGAAAAACTGTTTTTT	CASSLSGIRQGELETNEKLFF	many	TRBJ1-4	.	TRBV7-6
TGTGCCAGCAGCTCGGGGAGGGGACTGCAAGAGACCCAGTACTTC	CASSSGRGLQETQYF	many	TRBJ2-5	TRBD2	TRBV5-5
TGTGCCAGCAGCTGGGGACAGGGAGACTACGAGCAGTACTTC	CASSWGQGDYEQYF	few	TRBJ2-7	TRBD1	TRBV7-2
TGTGCCACCAGCGGACAGGGTTCCTACGAGCAGTACTTC	CATSGQGSYEQYF	.	TRBJ2-7	TRBD1	TRBV24-1
TGTGCCAGCAGTGGACAGGGATCCTACGAGCAGTACTTC	CASSGQGSYEQYF	many	TRBJ2-7	TRBD1	TRBV6-1
TGTGCCAGCAGTTCCCCAGGGGCAGAGACCCAGTACTTC	CASSSPGAETQYF	many	TRBJ2-5	.	TRBV12-3/TRBV12-4
TGTGCCAGCAGTTACGCGCCTCAGGGGGAGAGCACAGATACGCAGTATTTT	CASSYAPQGESTDTQYF	many	TRBJ2-3	TRBD1	TRBV6-2/TRBV6-3
TGTGCCAGTAGTATAGAGGGCAGGGCGGGCACTGAAGCTTTCTTT	CASSIEGRAGTEAFF	.	TRBJ1-1	.	TRBV19
TGTGCCAGCACACTCACCTCTGCGACTAGCGGGATTAGTTCTGGGGCCAACGTCCTGACTTTC	CASTLTSATSGISSGANVLTF	many	TRBJ2-6	TRBD2	TRBV2
TGTGCCAGCAGCCAAATAGAGACCCAGTACTTC	CASSQIETQYF	many	TRBJ2-5	.	TRBV3-1
TGCGCCAGCTCCGAACGGAACTTAAACTACAATGAGCAGTTCTTC	CASSERNLNYNEQFF	many	TRBJ2-1	.	TRBV5-1
TGTGCCAGCAGCTTCCGGTTGGCGGGAGGGCCCAACGAGCAGTACTTC	CASSFRLAGGPNEQYF	few	TRBJ2-7	TRBD2	TRBV7-9
TGTGCCAGCAGTTTAGGGCCGGGACAGGAGACCTACGAGCAGTACTTC	CASSLGPGQETYEQYF	many	TRBJ2-7	TRBD1	TRBV28
TGCAGTGCTAGATTGACTAGCGGGAACCACGAGCAGTACTTC	CSARLTSGNHEQYF	few	TRBJ2-7	TRBD2	TRBV20-1
TGTGCCAGCAGTCGTTTGGGCGGGACGAACACCGGGGAGCTGTTTTTT	CASSRLGGTNTGELFF	few	TRBJ2-2	.	TRBV9
TGTGCCAGCAGCCAAGATAGGACTAGCGGGGGGACCTACGAGCAGTACTTC	CASSQDRTSGGTYEQYF	many	TRBJ2-7	TRBD2	TRBV14
TGTGCCAGCAGTTCCTCCGGACAGGCTCGACATTTT	CASSSSGQARHF	.	TRBJ1-5	TRBD1	TRBV6-9
TGTGCCAGCAGTTCCTCTAGCGGGAGAGTTCTGAGGAATGAGCAGTTCTTC	CASSSSSGRVLRNEQFF	.	TRBJ2-1	TRBD2	TRBV28
TGTGCCACCAGTGATTACCCCGGACGGACGAACACCGGGGAGCTGTTTTTT	CATSDYPGRTNTGELFF	many	TRBJ2-2	.	TRBV24-1
TGTGCCAGCAGTTCAGGGACAGGGGGTAATTCACCCCTCCACTTT	CASSSGTGGNSPLHF	many	TRBJ1-6	TRBD1	TRBV28
TGTGCCAGCAGCCCCTACAGGGGGACTAGCACAGATACGCAGTATTTT	CASSPYRGTSTDTQYF	.	TRBJ2-3	TRBD1	TRBV7-3
TGTGCCAGCAGAGGAGGGACTAGCGGGAGGTTTGACACAGATACGCAGTATTTT	CASRGGTSGRFDTDTQYF	.	TRBJ2-3	TRBD2	TRBV5-4
TGTGCCAGCAGCCGCGATGAAGAGGGACTAGATTTTCTCAATGAGCAGTTCTTC	CASSRDEEGLDFLNEQFF	few	TRBJ2-1	TRBD2	TRBV3-1
TGTGCCAGCAGTCCTGACAGGGGTCGTACCCCTTACGAGCAGTACTTC	CASSPDRGRTPYEQYF	many	TRBJ2-7	TRBD1	TRBV27
TGTGCCAGCAGCGTAGCGGGGTCCCGCGAGGAAAAACTGTTTTTT	CASSVAGSREEKLFF	many	TRBJ1-4	.	TRBV9
TGCGCCAGCAGCCAAGGCCGGGACAGCGAAAAACTGTTTTTT	CASSQGRDSEKLFF	.	TRBJ1-4	TRBD1	TRBV2
TGTGCCAGCAGCTTCTGGCAAATCTCCGGGACCGCTACCGAGCAGTACTTC	CASSFWQISGTATEQYF	many	TRBJ2-7	.	TRBV11-3
TGTGCCAGCAGCTCCGGGGAGGGGAACACTGAAGCTTTCTTT	CASSSGEGNTEAFF	many	TRBJ1-1	.	TRBV28
TGTGCCAGTAGCCGCTCGGGGGGCGCGAAGGCGCAGTATTTT	CASSRSGGAKAQYF	few	TRBJ2-3	.	TRBV19
TGTGCCAGCAGCTTCAGGGTAGTGGACACCGGGGAGCTGTTTTTT	CASSFRVVDTGELFF	many	TRBJ2-2	.	TRBV14
TGTGCCAGCGTTATCCGGGACAAGACCTACGAGCAGTACTTC	CASVIRDKTYEQYF	many	TRBJ2-7	.	TRBV2
TGTGCCAGCAGTTTTCGGGGGGTTGAGAACTATGGCTACACCTTC	CASSFRGVENYGYTF	many	TRBJ1-2	.	TRBV27
TGCGCCAGCAGCTTACTAAGGACTAGCGATGAGCAGTTCTTC	CASSLLRTSDEQFF	.	TRBJ2-1	TRBD2	TRBV5-1
TGTGCCAGCAGTTTTCTGGGCTGGGATGAGCAGTTCTTC	CASSFLGWDEQFF	many	TRBJ2-1	.	TRBV28
TGTGCCACAAATAACCGGGACAGAGACTACGAGCAGTACTTC	CATNNRDRDYEQYF	many	TRBJ2-7	TRBD1	TRBV28
TGTGCCAGCAGCTTATGGCCAGATACGCAGTATTTT	CASSLWPDTQYF	many	TRBJ2-3	.	TRBV11-3
TGTGCCAGCAGTGAGCAGGGTGGGTCCGAGCAGTACTTC	CASSEQGGSEQYF	many	TRBJ2-7	.	TRBV2
TGTGCCAGCAGTGAAGCGGGCAGGGGGGCCGGGGAGCTGTTTTTT	CASSEAGRGAGELFF	.	TRBJ2-2	.	TRBV6-1
TGTGCCATCAGTCTAGAGTACCAAGAGACCCAGTACTTC	CAISLEYQETQYF	.	TRBJ2-5	.	TRBV10-3
TGTGCCAGCACCCACGTCCGGGTCCAAGCTTTCTTT	CASTHVRVQAFF	.	TRBJ1-1	.	TRBV6-1
TGTGCCAGCAGTTTTGGCGAGGGGCGCAGTGAGCAGTACTTC	CASSFGEGRSEQYF	few	TRBJ2-7	.	TRBV27
TGTGCCAGCACTGATACAGGGATGACCGGGGAGCTGTTTTTT	CASTDTGMTGELFF	.	TRBJ2-2	.	TRBV12-3/TRBV12-4
TGCGCCAGCAGTTTCGACTCGAGCTCCTACGAGCAGTACTTC	CASSFDSSSYEQYF	few	TRBJ2-7	.	TRBV5-1
TGTGCCAGCAGTCCCTATACCGGGACTAGCGGGGGCTACGAGCAGTACTTC	CASSPYTGTSGGYEQYF	.	TRBJ2-7	TRBD2	TRBV28
TGTGCCTGGAGTGTCGGACAGGCTGGGGCCAACGTCCTGACTTTC	CAWSVGQAGANVLTF	.	TRBJ2-6	TRBD1	TRBV30
TGTGCCAGCAGCCGCCGTATGGCGGGAGAAGGAGATACGCAGTATTTT	CASSRRMAGEGDTQYF	.	TRBJ2-3	TRBD2	TRBV14
TGCAGTGCTAGGAGACAGGGCTACCAAGAGACCCAGTACTTC	CSARRQGYQETQYF	few	TRBJ2-5	TRBD1	TRBV20-1
TGTGCCAGCAGCCAAGATCCGGCGGGGGACTACAATGGGCAGTTCTTC	CASSQDPAGDYNGQFF	.	TRBJ2-1	TRBD2	TRBV4-2
TGTGCCAGCAGCCTAACAGGGGGCGCGCTGGATACGCAGTATTTT	CASSLTGGALDTQYF	many	TRBJ2-3	TRBD1	TRBV27